Shown below are 3 T cell receptor beta chains from a single sample sequenced in a study of PD-1 blockade in classical Hodgkin lymphoma. As to time point: newly diagnosed, previously untreated cHL patient sample. Produced via immunoSEQ multiplex PCR; TCRdb's table is partial and in-frame only. This sample has about 25,000 clones, with nearly 95% found just once. The sample consisted of peripheral blood mononuclear cells (PBMCs). The receptors were gathered from a human donor with classical Hodgkin lymphoma.

The chain uses TRBV5-6 and TRBJ1-4; weak D call: TRBD1 (6 bases). The CDR3 runs 16 residues. Germline loops: CDR1 SGHDT, CDR2 YYEEEE. V was shortened by 4 bases and J by 3 bases, with 16 bases between the two germline ends. CDR3 DNA sequence: TGTGCCAGCAGCGCCTACCTAAGGGGGGCTAATGAAAAACTGTTTTTT. This encodes CASSAYLRGANEKLFF.

The gene calls are TRBV2 and TRBJ2-3; 8 bases map to TRBD2. The CDR3 has 15 residues. The V segment lost 2 bases and the J segment 0 bases; nucleotides outside the gene matches: 1. Germline V gene sequence: CDR1 SNHLY, CDR2 FYNNEI. The CDR3 DNA is TGTGCCAGCAGTGAAAAGCGGGGGAGCACAGATACGCAGTATTTT. Its translation: CASSEKRGSTDTQYF.

The chain has TRBV5-1 and TRBJ2-7, with 8 bases fitting TRBD2. There are 15 residues in the CDR3. Trimming cost V 2 bases and J 2 bases; bases outside gene matches: 6. CDR1 SGHRS and CDR2 YFSETQ come from the germline V gene. The chain's CDR3 is CASSFLAGTAYEQYF. DNA of the CDR3: TGCGCCAGCAGCTTCTTAGCGGGAACGGCCTACGAGCAGTACTTC.